The present T cell receptor (beta chain) was sequenced within a study of OX40 agonist ivuxolimab in advanced cancers. General observations from the study: Undetermined was the antigen specificity of the expanded peripheral T cells. Partial responders receiving 0.1-3.0 mg/kg showed among the lowest clonal expansion.

Germline V gene sequence: CDR1 MGHRA, CDR2 YSYEKL. The CDR3 contains 15 residues. V lost 0 bases to trimming and J lost 6 bases, with 14 bases between them. Worth noting for this clone: What it binds is unknown.

This table comes from immunoSEQ multiplex PCR, and its TCRdb copy is limited to in-frame clones, with some not included. Of 98,000 or so clones listed, around 85% are singletons. The clonotype comes from an adult with an advanced solid tumor such as melanoma, head and neck, liver or kidney cancer. Sequencing was performed on CD4+ or CD8+ T cells sorted from blood, taken in a trial of the OX40 agonist ivuxolimab. The chain carries TRBV4-1 and TRBJ1-2; the D gene is possibly TRBD1 (6 bases). As DNA, the CDR3 is TGCGCCAGCAGCCAAGACCCTAAAGACAGGCATGGCTACACCTTC. The encoded protein is CASSQDPKDRHGYTF.